A selection of T cell receptor beta chains follows, all from one sample in a study of cytomegalovirus exposure and HLA in healthy donors. Produced via immunoSEQ multiplex PCR; TCRdb's table is partial and in-frame only. The sample yields over 70,000 clones, 80% seen once. The source material was PBMCs. Every receptor here comes from a woman aged 50 to 60 in good health and CMV-seropositive. Both conserved end residues are part of each CDR3. The order of the fields is CDR3 length, clone size, V gene, J gene, D gene, CDR3 protein, CDR3 DNA. A D gene is named only where the DNA matches it firmly. The listing skips clone size in some rows; elsewhere it reads once, few, many or a size class.

cdr3_length: 18
clone_size: -
v_call: TRBV18
j_call: TRBJ2-6
d_call: TRBD2
cdr3_aa: CASSPLAGIRSGANVLTF
cdr3_nt: TGTGCCAGCTCACCCCTAGCGGGAATTCGCTCTGGGGCCAACGTCCTGACTTTC

cdr3_length: 13
clone_size: -
v_call: TRBV10-1
j_call: TRBJ2-5
d_call: TRBD2
cdr3_aa: CASSGLAGGTQYF
cdr3_nt: TGCGCCAGCAGTGGACTAGCGGGGGGGACCCAGTACTTC

cdr3_length: 12
clone_size: -
v_call: TRBV6-5
j_call: TRBJ2-3
d_call: -
cdr3_aa: CASTSLDMSQYF
cdr3_nt: TGTGCCAGCACCTCACTAGACATGTCGCAGTATTTT

cdr3_length: 12
clone_size: -
v_call: TRBV30
j_call: TRBJ2-7
d_call: TRBD1
cdr3_aa: CAWRQGSYEQYF
cdr3_nt: TGTGCCTGGAGACAGGGGAGCTACGAGCAGTACTTC

cdr3_length: 13
clone_size: -
v_call: TRBV6-4
j_call: TRBJ1-2
d_call: -
cdr3_aa: CASRNPGSYGYTF
cdr3_nt: TGTGCCAGCAGAAATCCGGGGAGCTATGGCTACACCTTC

cdr3_length: 12
clone_size: -
v_call: TRBV29-1
j_call: TRBJ1-1
d_call: -
cdr3_aa: CSGTALNTEAFF
cdr3_nt: TGCAGCGGAACAGCTTTGAACACTGAAGCTTTCTTT

cdr3_length: 14
clone_size: -
v_call: TRBV10-3
j_call: TRBJ1-2
d_call: -
cdr3_aa: CAISEAGAHYGYTF
cdr3_nt: TGTGCCATCAGTGAGGCAGGGGCACACTATGGCTACACCTTC

cdr3_length: 16
clone_size: -
v_call: TRBV4-1
j_call: TRBJ2-2
d_call: -
cdr3_aa: CASSQLGSYRTGELFF
cdr3_nt: TGCGCCAGCAGCCAACTGGGTAGTTACAGGACCGGGGAGCTGTTTTTT

cdr3_length: 13
clone_size: -
v_call: TRBV5-4
j_call: TRBJ1-2
d_call: -
cdr3_aa: CASSPRGFGGYTF
cdr3_nt: TGTGCCAGCAGCCCCAGGGGTTTTGGTGGCTACACCTTC

cdr3_length: 15
clone_size: -
v_call: TRBV21-1
j_call: TRBJ1-4
d_call: -
cdr3_aa: CASSIRSSTNEKLFF
cdr3_nt: TGTGCCAGCAGCATCCGGAGCTCAACTAATGAAAAACTGTTTTTT

cdr3_length: 18
clone_size: few
v_call: TRBV7-2
j_call: TRBJ2-7
d_call: TRBD2
cdr3_aa: CASSLTQASGGAAYEQYF
cdr3_nt: TGTGCCAGCAGCTTGACGCAAGCTAGCGGGGGGGCTGCCTACGAGCAGTACTTC

cdr3_length: 16
clone_size: few
v_call: TRBV9
j_call: TRBJ1-1
d_call: -
cdr3_aa: CASSVGAGGVNTEAFF
cdr3_nt: TGTGCCAGCAGCGTAGGGGCCGGGGGGGTGAACACTGAAGCTTTCTTT

cdr3_length: 15
clone_size: once
v_call: TRBV10-3
j_call: TRBJ2-1
d_call: TRBD1
cdr3_aa: CAISDRDRDSNEQFF
cdr3_nt: TGTGCCATCAGTGACCGGGACAGGGATAGCAATGAGCAGTTCTTC

cdr3_length: 15
clone_size: -
v_call: TRBV6-4
j_call: TRBJ2-1
d_call: TRBD1
cdr3_aa: CASSVGDSTYNEQFF
cdr3_nt: TGTGCCAGCAGTGTAGGGGACAGTACCTACAATGAGCAGTTCTTC

cdr3_length: 15
clone_size: few
v_call: TRBV5-1
j_call: TRBJ1-4
d_call: -
cdr3_aa: CASRSGVTFNEKLFF
cdr3_nt: TGCGCCAGCAGATCTGGTGTGACTTTTAATGAAAAACTGTTTTTT

cdr3_length: 15
clone_size: once
v_call: TRBV4-1
j_call: TRBJ1-1
d_call: TRBD1
cdr3_aa: CASSRPRDRDTEAFF
cdr3_nt: TGCGCCAGCAGCCGTCCCCGGGACAGGGATACTGAAGCTTTCTTT